The T cell receptor beta chain under discussion was sequenced for a study of CD8 T cell repertoires and HIV-1 epitope variants. In the study overall: Enriched T cells were co-cultured with equal autologous T cell-negative cells.

The method was immunoSEQ multiplex PCR; TCRdb's version includes in-frame clones alone and lacks a portion of them. The data contain 6,000 to 9,000 clones, roughly 70% of them singletons. Trimming took 4 bases from V and 4 from J; bases not matched to a gene: 4. Germline lookup yields CDR1 ENHRY and CDR2 SYGVKD. The CDR3 has 14 residues. In regard to this clone: The antigen is unknown.

Sequencing was done on a sample of cultured CD8+ T cells derived from PBMCs. The chain uses TRBV10-3 and TRBJ2-7; TRBD2 aligns across 10 bases. This clonotype was obtained from a male donor with HIV. The chain's CDR3 is CAISGTSGSYEQYF. CDR3 sequence (DNA): TGTGCCATCAGTGGGACTAGCGGTTCTTACGAGCAGTACTTC.